Below are 21 T cell receptor beta chains sequenced from a single sample in a study of PD-1 blockade in classical Hodgkin lymphoma. In every patient, relapse followed autologous stem cell transplantation, while exposure to brentuximab vedotin differed. The table came from immunoSEQ multiplex PCR; TCRdb's copy has only in-frame clones and leaves some out. The table has over 90,000 clones, 89% seen once. This specimen consisted of peripheral blood mononuclear cells (PBMCs), obtained before the second cycle of nivolumab. The receptor set was obtained from a human donor with classical Hodgkin lymphoma.

The chain couples TRBV19 to TRBJ2-1; tentatively, D is TRBD1 (5 bases). Germline V lookup: CDR1 LNHDA, CDR2 SQIVND (reference sequence). V shed 3 bases and J shed 7 bases, with 10 bases lying between them. There are 13 residues in the CDR3. CDR3 region: CASSMTAANEQFF. The CDR3 DNA sequence: TGTGCCAGTAGTATGACAGCAGCAAATGAGCAGTTCTTC. Using reference TRBV19 and TRBJ2-1 for the parts outside the CDR3, the full variable domain is DGGITQSPKYLFRKEGQNVTLSCEQNLNHDAMYWYRQDPGQGLRLIYYSQIVNDFQKGDIAEGYSVSREKKESFPLTVTSAQKNPTAFYLCASSMTAANEQFFGPGTRLTVL.

V gene TRBV6-5 combines with J gene TRBJ2-7; weak D call: TRBD1 (6 bases). CDR3 length: 13 residues. Looked up from germline, CDR1 is MNHEY and CDR2 is SVGAGI. Trimming took off 2 bases at V and 4 bases at J, with 9 bases between the two ends. The CDR3 region is CASSYQGSYEQYF. The CDR3 DNA reads TGTGCCAGCAGTTACCAGGGGAGTTACGAGCAGTACTTC.

This chain uses TRBV7-6 with TRBJ2-1; D call uncertain. The V gene lost 0 bases and the J gene lost 9 bases, with 15 bases spanning the gap. The CDR3 is 15 residues long. Per germline, CDR1 SGHVS and CDR2 FNYEAQ. CDR3 in amino acids: CASSLAPGRLGEQFF. The CDR3 nucleotides read TGTGCCAGCAGCTTAGCCCCCGGCCGATTGGGTGAGCAGTTCTTC.

The chain uses TRBV11-2 and TRBJ2-1; D gene unclear. CDR1 and CDR2 from the germline V gene are SGHAT and FQNNGV. Trimming cost V 5 bases and J 9 bases, with 11 bases left between them. CDR3 length: 12 residues. DNA for the CDR3: TGTGCCAGCAGCGCCCCTTTTGGTGAGCAGTTCTTC. It is translated as CASSAPFGEQFF.

The chain employs TRBV29-1 and TRBJ1-1; 7 bases align to TRBD1. Germline V gives CDR1 SQVTM, CDR2 ANQGSEA. CDR3 size: 12 residues. V dropped 7 bases and J dropped 6; count of bases not matched to a gene: 8. For the CDR3, the DNA is TGCAGCGCTACCACAGGGGAGTCTGAAGCTTTCTTT. Its protein product is CSATTGESEAFF.

J is TRBJ2-3 and V is TRBV4-1; D gene uncertain. V was clipped by 4 bases and J by 5 bases, with 13 bases between them. Germline assignment: CDR1 MGHRA and CDR2 YSYEKL. The CDR3 runs to 14 residues. The CDR3 region has the DNA TGCGCCAGCAGCCCGAAGGGCACGGGAGATACGCAGTATTTT. The encoded protein is CASSPKGTGDTQYF.

The chain joins TRBV27 to TRBJ1-5; D not certain. V lost 5 bases, J lost 5 bases, and 22 bases lay in between. In germline, CDR1 is MNHEY, CDR2 SMNVEV (reference sequence). This CDR3 contains 17 residues. The CDR3 sequence is CASSLRWPGRVDQPQHF. The CDR3 nucleotides read TGTGCCAGCAGTCTACGTTGGCCGGGGAGGGTGGATCAGCCCCAGCATTTT.

This chain connects TRBV7-9 to TRBJ1-1; no clear D gene. With 9 bases removed from V and 4 bases from J, the gap between germline ends came to 9 bases. Germline V gene sequence: CDR1 SEHNR, CDR2 FQNEAQ (reference sequence). CDR3 length: 11 amino acids. The CDR3 sequence is CASRRGTEAFF. In DNA form, the CDR3 reads TGTGCCAGTCGTCGGGGCACTGAAGCTTTCTTT.

This clone is a singleton in its sample. The CDR3 region has the DNA TGTGCCAGCGCAAACAGGGTGGCTAATGAAAAACTGTTTTTT. Protein: CASANRVANEKLFF. V usage is TRBV2 and J usage is TRBJ1-4; TRBD1 might be the D (6 bases). Looked up from germline, CDR1 is SNHLY and CDR2 is FYNNEI. This CDR3 has 14 residues. V lost 8 bases, J lost 3 bases, and 13 bases lay in between.

V and J are TRBV5-4 and TRBJ2-2, with 8 bases that match TRBD2. Looked up from germline, CDR1 is SGHNT and CDR2 is YYREEE (reference sequence). The CDR3 has 16 amino acids. Trimming took 1 base from V and 5 from J; bases not matched to a gene: 7. In DNA, the CDR3 is TGTGCCAGCAGCTTGAGATCGGGAGGGCCAACCGGGGAGCTGTTTTTT. Translated, it gives CASSLRSGGPTGELFF.

This chain links TRBV14 with TRBJ2-5; 8 bases fit TRBD1. J was trimmed by 6 bases and V by 2 bases; bases with no gene match: 5. The CDR3 spans 14 residues. Germline V gives CDR1 SGHDN, CDR2 FVKESK. CDR3 sequence (DNA): TGTGCCAGCAGCCAATCAGGGGGCTTACAGACCCAGTACTTC. This translates into CASSQSGGLQTQYF.

The V call is TRBV5-4, the J call TRBJ2-2, with TRBD1 matching over 8 bases. CDR1 and CDR2 (germline): SGHNT, YYREEE (reference sequence). This CDR3 contains 14 residues. The ends lost 5 bases at V and 7 bases at J; junction bases unmatched: 7. CDR3: CASSLGTGLGELFF. The CDR3 DNA reads TGTGCCAGCAGTCTTGGGACAGGTCTCGGGGAGCTGTTTTTT.

This chain links TRBV10-3 with TRBJ2-1, with 7 bases that match TRBD1. The CDR3 spans 14 residues. The V gene end was trimmed by 4 bases and the J gene end by 8 bases; junction bases not matched to a gene: 8. Germline V gene sequence: CDR1 ENHRY, CDR2 SYGVKD. The DNA of the CDR3 is TGTGCCATCAGTGGGACAGGAGGATGGGATGAGCAGTTCTTC. Its translation: CAISGTGGWDEQFF.

The chain couples TRBV7-8 to TRBJ1-1; 10 positions match TRBD1. The CDR3 has 15 amino acids. Looked up from germline, CDR1 is SGHVS and CDR2 is FQNEAQ. J lost 0 bases, V lost 5 bases, and 3 bases had no gene match. The CDR3 DNA is TGTGCCAGCAGCCCCGGACAGGGGGTGAACACTGAAGCTTTCTTT. Translation: CASSPGQGVNTEAFF.

The chain links TRBV7-9 to TRBJ2-5, with D uncertain. The germline V gene encodes CDR1 SEHNR and CDR2 FQNEAQ (reference sequence). V lost 8 bases, J lost 2 bases, and 9 bases lay in between. This CDR3 has 12 amino acids. The DNA of the CDR3 is TGTGCCAGCCGGAACCTACAAGAGACCCAGTACTTC. It specifies CASRNLQETQYF.

This rearrangement joins TRBV6-5 to TRBJ1-6; TRBD1 matches at 9 bases. With V trimmed by 2 bases and J by 7 bases, 3 bases remained unmatched. The CDR3 runs to 15 residues. CDR1 MNHEY and CDR2 SVGAGI come from the germline V gene. The CDR3 spells CASSYGQGRNSPLHF. In nucleotides, the CDR3 is TGTGCCAGCAGTTACGGACAGGGGAGGAATTCACCCCTCCACTTT.

The chain couples TRBV11-2 to TRBJ2-7; maybe TRBD1 (5 bases). The germline gives CDR1 SGHAT, CDR2 FQNNGV. Trimming removed 1 base from V and 3 bases from J, with 19 bases in between. The CDR3 loop spans 17 amino acids. CDR3 protein: CASSLGGWTPKHYEQYF. The CDR3 DNA reads TGTGCCAGCAGCTTAGGCGGCTGGACACCAAAGCACTACGAGCAGTACTTC.

This sequence joins TRBV18 and TRBJ1-4, with a tentative D call TRBD1 (5 bases). The germline gives CDR1 KGHSH, CDR2 LQKENI. Trimming took 2 bases from V and 6 from J, leaving 19 bases between them. The CDR3 length is 17 residues. The CDR3 reads CASSPSSLGLNDEKLFF. Here the CDR3 DNA reads TGTGCCAGCTCACCATCCAGCCTGGGGCTTAATGATGAAAAACTGTTTTTT.

The V gene is TRBV18, the J gene TRBJ2-2; 14 nucleotides align to TRBD2. The CDR3 has 16 residues. Germline assignment: CDR1 KGHSH and CDR2 LQKENI. V trimming: 3 bases; J trimming: 5 bases; junction bases outside the gene matches: 2. The CDR3, as DNA: TGTGCCAGCTCACCGGGACTAGCGGGAGTTACCGGGGAGCTGTTTTTT. As protein: CASSPGLAGVTGELFF.

The chain joins TRBV7-8 to TRBJ2-7, with D tentatively TRBD2 (6 bases). The CDR3 covers 14 residues. Between the trimmed V and J ends, which lost 5 bases and 2 bases, there was a span of 13 bases. The germline V gene encodes CDR1 SGHVS and CDR2 FQNEAQ. CDR3 nucleotide sequence: TGTGCCAGCAGCAAACTAGCTGCTGCCTACGAGCAGTACTTC. The encoded protein is CASSKLAAAYEQYF.

The chain uses TRBV28 and TRBJ2-7; 8 nucleotides align to TRBD2. The ends lost 3 bases at V and 1 base at J; junction bases unmatched: 5. Germline lookup yields CDR1 MDHEN and CDR2 SYDVKM. The CDR3 covers 15 residues. CDR3 in DNA: TGTGCCAGCAGTTTTGGGGGACTAGGGTCCTACGAGCAGTACTTC. It codes for CASSFGGLGSYEQYF.